This TCR beta chain appears in the sequencing data of a study of chronic HIV infection and antiretroviral therapy. This clonotype has at least ten counts. TCRdb re-called the 5' RACE reads with MiXCR, one entry per CDR3 protein. The sample gives 40,000 to 50,000 distinct CDR3 sequences, about 18% of which show up once; 2.8% is in the top ten. The specimen was peripheral blood. This sequence was found in an adult who had HIV and had not received antiretroviral therapy, or was an uninfected healthy control (not recorded which).

CDR3 in amino acids: CASSPAAGNSPLHF. The CDR3, as DNA: TGCGCCAGCAGCCCAGCGGCAGGGAATTCACCCCTCCACTTT. The genes are TRBV5-1 and TRBJ1-6; TRBD1 might be the D (5 bases). The V end lost 4 bases, the J end lost 7 bases, and 12 bases lay between the germline ends. The germline gives CDR1 SGHRS, CDR2 YFSETQ. The CDR3 loop spans 14 amino acids.